The clone carrying this TCR beta chain was seen more than once but under ten times. Antigen: not known. This sample stems from a study of T-cell reconstitution after alpha-beta-depleted transplantation in children. Overall study results and limits: Several hundred expanded graft clones reportedly were the source of alpha-beta T cells about two months after transplant. In some patients, recipient T cells and intrathymic progenitors surviving conditioning explained high day-60 diversity. Hyperexpanded clones declined; after one year, newly produced T cells mostly supplied diversity.

For TCRbeta, the library was prepared with unique molecular identifiers. TCRdb reanalysed the PCR reads using MiXCR and keeps one entry per CDR3 protein. The data contain about 440,000 distinct CDR3 sequences, 43% of them singletons. Trimming cost V 4 bases and J 8 bases; bases outside gene matches: 8. Germline V gene data show CDR1 as KGHDR and CDR2 as SFDVKD. This CDR3 contains 14 residues. The clonotype was recovered from a girl aged 2 to 10 with aplastic anemia, due to receive a stem cell transplant. The sequenced sample was PBMCs, obtained before TCRalphabeta/CD19-depleted stem cell transplant. This rearrangement joins TRBV24-1 to TRBJ1-2; 8 bases map to TRBD1. The CDR3 sequence: CATSDGTGAGGYTF. Written as DNA, the CDR3 is TGTGCCACCAGTGACGGGACAGGAGCCGGGGGCTACACCTTC.